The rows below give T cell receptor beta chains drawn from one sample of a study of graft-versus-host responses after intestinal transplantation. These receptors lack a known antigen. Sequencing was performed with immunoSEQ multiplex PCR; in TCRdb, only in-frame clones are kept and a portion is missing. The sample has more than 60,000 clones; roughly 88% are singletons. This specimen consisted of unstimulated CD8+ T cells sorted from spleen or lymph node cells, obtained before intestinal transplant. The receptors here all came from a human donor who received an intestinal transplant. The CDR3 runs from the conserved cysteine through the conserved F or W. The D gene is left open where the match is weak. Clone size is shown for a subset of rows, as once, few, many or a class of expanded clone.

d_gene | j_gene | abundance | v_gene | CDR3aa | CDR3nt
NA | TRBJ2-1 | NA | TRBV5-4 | CASSLALFGSYNEQFF | TGTGCCAGCAGCTTGGCCTTGTTCGGGTCCTACAATGAGCAGTTCTTC
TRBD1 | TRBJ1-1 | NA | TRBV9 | CASSVGGQGLNTEAFF | TGTGCCAGCAGCGTAGGGGGACAGGGGCTGAACACTGAAGCTTTCTTT
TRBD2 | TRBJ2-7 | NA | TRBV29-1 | CSSPGLAGAYEQYF | TGCAGCTCCCCGGGACTAGCGGGGGCATACGAGCAGTACTTC
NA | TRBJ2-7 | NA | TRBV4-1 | CASSQGAGPIYEQYF | TGCGCCAGCAGCCAAGGGGCAGGGCCCATCTACGAGCAGTACTTC
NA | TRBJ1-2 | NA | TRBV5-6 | CATRRTARGANYGYTF | TGTGCCACCAGAAGGACAGCCCGGGGAGCTAACTATGGCTACACCTTC
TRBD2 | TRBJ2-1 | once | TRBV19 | CASSITGGPYNEQFF | TGTGCCAGTAGTATTACGGGGGGGCCGTACAATGAGCAGTTCTTC
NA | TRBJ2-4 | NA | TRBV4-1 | CASSQDFEEVQYF | TGCGCCAGCAGCCAAGATTTTGAGGAAGTTCAGTACTTC
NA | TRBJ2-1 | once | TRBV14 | CASSQDSSAGRAYNEQFF | TGTGCCAGCAGCCAAGATTCGAGCGCGGGGCGAGCCTACAATGAGCAGTTCTTC
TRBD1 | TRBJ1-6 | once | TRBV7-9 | CASSLGGDRGHSPLHF | TGTGCCAGCAGCTTAGGTGGTGACAGGGGGCATTCACCCCTCCACTTT
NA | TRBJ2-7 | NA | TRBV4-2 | CASSQEFALALYEQYF | TGTGCCAGCAGCCAAGAGTTTGCCCTGGCCCTCTACGAGCAGTACTTC
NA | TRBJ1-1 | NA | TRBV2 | CASSDRPVNTEAFF | TGTGCCAGCAGTGATCGCCCGGTGAACACTGAAGCTTTCTTT
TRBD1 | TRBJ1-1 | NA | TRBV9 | CASSVVGTALNTEAFF | TGTGCCAGCAGCGTAGTTGGGACAGCCTTGAACACTGAAGCTTTCTTT
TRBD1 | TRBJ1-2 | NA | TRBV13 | CASSSTGVGGYTF | TGTGCCAGCAGCTCAACAGGGGTGGGTGGCTACACCTTC
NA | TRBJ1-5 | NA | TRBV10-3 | CAISESRADQPQHF | TGTGCCATCAGTGAGTCGCGGGCGGATCAGCCCCAGCATTTT
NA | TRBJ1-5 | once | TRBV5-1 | CASSLTGGVKSNQPQHF | TGCGCCAGCAGCTTGACCGGGGGGGTAAAGAGCAATCAGCCCCAGCATTTT
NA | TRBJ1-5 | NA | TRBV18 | CASSPGTNQPQHF | TGTGCCAGCTCACCAGGGACAAATCAGCCCCAGCATTTT
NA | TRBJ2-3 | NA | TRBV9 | CASGEASSTDTQYF | TGTGCCAGCGGTGAGGCGTCAAGCACAGATACGCAGTATTTT
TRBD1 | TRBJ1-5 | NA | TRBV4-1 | CASSIDRGQPQHF | TGCGCCAGCAGTATCGACAGGGGTCAGCCCCAGCATTTT
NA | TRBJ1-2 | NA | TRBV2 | CASRGPGQYGYTF | TGTGCCAGCAGGGGGCCTGGACAGTATGGCTACACCTTC
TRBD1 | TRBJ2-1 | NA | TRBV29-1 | CSVIQGTVYNEQFF | TGCAGCGTGATACAAGGGACAGTTTACAATGAGCAGTTCTTC
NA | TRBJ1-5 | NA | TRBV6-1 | CASSDGPYRVFRNQPQHF | TGTGCCAGCAGTGATGGGCCCTACAGGGTTTTTCGCAATCAGCCCCAGCATTTT
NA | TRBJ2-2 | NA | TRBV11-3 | CASSDRDSLPGELFF | TGTGCCAGCAGCGACCGGGACTCGTTACCCGGGGAGCTGTTTTTT
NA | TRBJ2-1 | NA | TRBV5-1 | CASSAGQPLSKYNEQFF | TGCGCCAGCAGCGCTGGACAGCCGCTAAGTAAATACAATGAGCAGTTCTTC
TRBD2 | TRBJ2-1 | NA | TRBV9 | CASSRGGPPYNEQFF | TGTGCCAGCAGCCGGGGGGGGCCCCCCTACAATGAGCAGTTCTTC
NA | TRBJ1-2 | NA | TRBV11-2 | CASSLEPDFYGYTF | TGTGCCAGCAGCTTAGAGCCAGACTTCTATGGCTACACCTTC
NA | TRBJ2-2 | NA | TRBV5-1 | CASSLTSIGELFF | TGCGCCAGCAGCCTCACTAGTATCGGGGAGCTGTTTTTT
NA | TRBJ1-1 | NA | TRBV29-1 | CSVERQGSVNTEAFF | TGCAGCGTTGAAAGGCAGGGGAGTGTGAACACTGAAGCTTTCTTT
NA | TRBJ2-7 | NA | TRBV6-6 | CASSSFYEQYF | TGTGCCAGCAGTTCATTTTACGAGCAGTACTTC
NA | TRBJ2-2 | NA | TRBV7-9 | CASSLGGPEELFF | TGTGCCAGCAGCTTAGGGGGGCCGGAGGAGCTGTTTTTT
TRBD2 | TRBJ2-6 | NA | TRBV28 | CASSPISGGPSSGANVLTF | TGTGCCAGCAGCCCCATTAGCGGGGGACCCAGTTCTGGGGCCAACGTCCTGACTTTC
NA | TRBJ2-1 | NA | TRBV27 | CASSPTVAHEQFF | TGTGCCAGCAGTCCCACAGTGGCGCATGAGCAGTTCTTC
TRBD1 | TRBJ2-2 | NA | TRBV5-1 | CASSSPGQSATGELFF | TGCGCCAGCAGCTCACCGGGACAGAGCGCGACCGGGGAGCTGTTTTTT
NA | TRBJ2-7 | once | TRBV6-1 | CASGSMDSYEQYF | TGTGCCAGCGGGAGTATGGACTCCTACGAGCAGTACTTC
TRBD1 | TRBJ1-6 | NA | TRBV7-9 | CASSIPGQINSPLHF | TGTGCCAGCAGCATTCCGGGACAGATAAATTCACCCCTCCACTTT
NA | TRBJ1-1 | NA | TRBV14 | CASSQGPGNTEAFF | TGTGCCAGCAGCCAAGGACCAGGGAACACTGAAGCTTTCTTT
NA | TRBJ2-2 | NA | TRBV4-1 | CASSQGTTLAGELFF | TGCGCCAGCAGCCAAGGGACAACCCTGGCCGGGGAGCTGTTTTTT
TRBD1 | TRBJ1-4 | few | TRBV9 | CASSPGQGLFF | TGTGCCAGCAGCCCGGGACAGGGACTGTTTTTT
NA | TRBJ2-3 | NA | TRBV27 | CASSLGGPNTDTQYF | TGTGCCAGCAGTTTAGGAGGACCCAATACAGATACGCAGTATTTT
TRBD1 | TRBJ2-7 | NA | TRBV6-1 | CASSEPGQGYEQYF | TGTGCCAGCAGTGAACCGGGACAGGGCTACGAGCAGTACTTC
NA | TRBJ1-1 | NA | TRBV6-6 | CASTEGVNTEAFF | TGTGCCAGCACCGAGGGGGTGAACACTGAAGCTTTCTTT
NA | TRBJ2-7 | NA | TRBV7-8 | CASSPGFHEQYF | TGTGCCAGCAGCCCAGGGTTTCACGAGCAGTACTTC
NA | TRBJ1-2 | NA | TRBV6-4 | CASSDSIWGRYTF | TGTGCCAGCAGTGACTCGATATGGGGCCGCTACACCTTC